This record looks at one T cell receptor beta chain sequence and its context. Its antigen remains unknown. TCRdb reprocessed the 5' RACE reads with MiXCR, giving one entry per CDR3 protein. The sample has 300,000 to 400,000 distinct CDR3 sequences; around 30% are singletons. This entry comes from a study of identical twins' blood T cells. Study-level results: Shared CDR3 clonotype counts between two donors mainly tracked the product of their cloneset sizes, twins included.

Trimming took off 0 bases at V and 0 bases at J, with 9 bases between the two ends. The CDR3 extends over 16 amino acids. The germline V gene encodes CDR1 SGHTS and CDR2 YDEGEE. This chain uses TRBV5-8 with TRBJ2-2; no clear D. The receptor's source is a woman aged 18 to 55 in good health. Sequenced material: PBMCs. As DNA, the CDR3 is TGTGCCAGCAGCTTGGTCGGCACCTCGAACACCGGGGAGCTGTTTTTT. It is translated as CASSLVGTSNTGELFF.